The T cell receptor beta chain described here comes from a study of T-cell memory formation after mild COVID-19. Looking at the study overall: Clusters of TCRs were largely donor specific. Whole-study findings and limits: Second-wave clones with a day 37 peak had unconfirmed SARS-CoV-2 specificity. Certain responding clones were present in pre-infection memory, suggesting participation of cross-reactive memory.

5'RACE primed from the constant segment yielded TCR alpha and TCR beta cDNA libraries bearing sample barcodes and UMIs. TCRdb re-analysed the 5' RACE reads in MiXCR, keeping a single row per CDR3 protein. The table lists around 340,000 distinct CDR3 sequences, roughly 15% of them singletons. Regarding this clonotype: Its antigen is unidentified.

The CDR3 has 14 residues. CDR1 is MGHRA and CDR2 is YSYEKL in the germline V gene. V dropped 6 bases and J dropped 6; count of bases not matched to a gene: 10. Sample: PBMCs or a T cell subset sorted from them (not recorded which). The TCR was taken from a man younger than 35 who had mild COVID-19 (a few samples of this study predate the infection). Cell type and time point are not known. This chain connects TRBV4-1 to TRBJ1-2; TRBD1 agrees at 7 bases. The CDR3 protein is CASSQIGTANGYTF. The CDR3 bases are TGCGCCAGCAGTCAGATTGGGACAGCCAATGGCTACACCTTC.